Below are 26 T cell receptor beta chains sequenced from a single sample in a study of long-term antiretroviral therapy in people with HIV. immunoSEQ v3.0 was run at survey level. Sequencing was performed with immunoSEQ multiplex PCR; in TCRdb, only in-frame clones are kept and a portion is missing. The sample includes 30,000 to 45,000 clones, 80% of them seen just once. The specimen comprised unsorted PBMCs, sampled 3.4 years after starting antiretroviral therapy. The receptors shown here come from a man between 25 and 39 years old with HIV.

The J gene is TRBJ2-1, the V gene TRBV14; D is unclear. Trimming cost V 8 bases and J 0 bases, with 8 bases left between them. Germline V gives CDR1 SGHDN, CDR2 FVKESK. The CDR3 consists of 13 residues. CDR3: CASRPSSYNEQFF. CDR3 nucleotide sequence: TGTGCCAGCCGCCCTAGCTCCTACAATGAGCAGTTCTTC.

The chain combines TRBV7-2 with TRBJ2-7; TRBD1 or TRBD2 may be the D gene (6 bases each). Trimming took off 5 bases at V and 0 bases at J, with 17 bases between the two ends. The CDR3 is made up of 16 amino acids. CDR1 SGHTA and CDR2 FQGNSA come from the germline V gene. The DNA for the CDR3 is TGTGCCAGCAGCCGAGGGGCCGGGGGCCTCTCCTACGAGCAGTACTTC. It translates to CASSRGAGGLSYEQYF.

This sequence joins TRBV6-5 and TRBJ2-7; 10 bases are a match to TRBD1. CDR3 length equals 15 residues. V shed 5 bases, J shed 1 base, and the junction held 5 bases outside the gene matches. Germline CDR1 and CDR2: MNHEY and SVGAGI. CDR3 loop: CASSPGTGVSYEQYF. CDR3 coding DNA: TGTGCCAGCAGTCCTGGGACAGGGGTTTCCTACGAGCAGTACTTC.

The chain recombines TRBV18 with TRBJ2-1; 7 nucleotides match TRBD1. Germline assignment: CDR1 KGHSH and CDR2 LQKENI. The CDR3 is 13 amino acids. Trimming at V came to 5 bases and at J to 4 bases, leaving 2 bases not matched to a gene. The CDR3 bases are TGTGCCAGCTCAACACAGGGGTACAATGAGCAGTTCTTC. Translation gives CASSTQGYNEQFF.

In this sample, this clone turned up once. The chain links TRBV6-1 to TRBJ2-7, with D uncertain. The CDR3 extends over 15 amino acids. The V end was cut by 2 bases, the J end by 0 bases, with 11 bases between. CDR1 MNHNS and CDR2 SASEGT come from the germline V gene. For the CDR3, the DNA is TGTGCCAGCAGTGAACCTTCGTGGAGCTCCTACGAGCAGTACTTC. It yields the protein CASSEPSWSSYEQYF.

The V and J genes are TRBV20-1 and TRBJ2-2; D unclear. This CDR3 contains 11 residues. Trimming removed 6 bases at V and 6 bases at J, with 8 bases between. Germline CDR1 is DFQATT and CDR2 is SNEGSKA (reference sequence). The DNA for the CDR3 is TGCAGTGCGCCTAGGGCCGGGGAGCTGTTTTTT. This codes for CSAPRAGELFF.

V is TRBV18 and J is TRBJ1-1, with D unresolved. Trimming pared 1 base from V and 1 base from J, leaving 7 bases between. Germline V gene sequence: CDR1 KGHSH, CDR2 LQKENI. The CDR3 is 14 amino acids. The CDR3: CASSPLNGNTEAFF. Here the CDR3 DNA reads TGTGCCAGCTCACCACTGAACGGGAACACTGAAGCTTTCTTT.

This clone was seen once. The CDR3 reads CASRDPNTGELFF. In DNA form, the CDR3 reads TGTGCCAGCCGGGACCCGAACACCGGGGAGCTGTTTTTT. The chain links TRBV27 to TRBJ2-2, with D perhaps assigned TRBD1 or TRBD2 (5 bases each). V lost 8 bases and J lost 0, with 7 bases in between. The CDR3 runs 13 residues. CDR1 is MNHEY, CDR2 SMNVEV, per germline (reference sequence).

This clone was counted a single time. The J gene is TRBJ1-1, the V gene TRBV19; no firm D call. The V gene's germline CDR1 is LNHDA and CDR2 SQIVND (reference sequence). Trimming took off 6 bases at V and 1 base at J, with 12 bases between the two ends. CDR3 length: 14 residues. As DNA, the CDR3 is TGTGCCAGTAGCTCGGAGGTTAGGAACACTGAAGCTTTCTTT. It codes for CASSSEVRNTEAFF.

The chain has TRBV18 and TRBJ2-2; D is ambiguous. Germline V lookup: CDR1 KGHSH, CDR2 LQKENI. CDR3 length: 15 residues. V lost 3 bases to trimming and J lost 3 bases, with 11 bases between them. Here the CDR3 DNA reads TGTGCCAGCTCACCCGGACGGGCCGACACCGGGGAGCTGTTTTTT. This gives the protein CASSPGRADTGELFF.

The chain links TRBV5-6 to TRBJ2-7, with no clear D. CDR3 length: 11 amino acids. Germline values: CDR1 SGHDT, CDR2 YYEEEE. Trimming took off 0 bases at V and 7 bases at J, with 5 bases between the two ends. For the CDR3, the DNA is TGTGCCAGCAGCTTGGGGCGGGAGCAGTACTTC. Translation: CASSLGREQYF.

This chain uses TRBV19 with TRBJ2-1; 7 bases agree with TRBD1. The V and J ends lost 6 bases and 8 bases, in that order; junction bases with no gene match: 4. The germline gives CDR1 LNHDA, CDR2 SQIVND (reference sequence). The CDR3 length is 12 residues. CDR3 nucleotide sequence: TGTGCCAGTAGAACAGGGGATCATGAGCAGTTCTTC. Translated, it gives CASRTGDHEQFF.

This chain connects TRBV2 to TRBJ1-5; 10 bases match TRBD1. With V trimmed by 4 bases and J by 0 bases, 12 bases remained unmatched. Germline lookup yields CDR1 SNHLY and CDR2 FYNNEI. The CDR3 spans 19 residues. CDR3 bases: TGTGCCAGCAGTGTCATTGGGACAGGGGAAATGAATAGCAATCAGCCCCAGCATTTT. This codes for CASSVIGTGEMNSNQPQHF. Drawing the rest from reference TRBV2 and TRBJ1-5, the complete variable domain is EPEVTQTPSHQVTQMGQEVILRCVPISNHLYFYWYRQILGQKVEFLVSFYNNEISEKSEIFDDQFSVERPDGSNFTLKIRSTKLEDSAMYFCASSVIGTGEMNSNQPQHFGDGTRLSIL.

This chain uses TRBV10-3 with TRBJ2-7, with TRBD1 identical over 8 bases. The germline gives CDR1 ENHRY, CDR2 SYGVKD. The junction had 9 bases not matched to a gene; V was cut back by 6 bases and J by 5 bases. The CDR3 runs to 14 residues. The CDR3 loop reads CAISSTGVGNEQYF. The CDR3 DNA follows: TGTGCCATCAGCTCGACAGGGGTAGGAAACGAGCAGTACTTC.

This chain uses TRBV11-2 with TRBJ2-7; D gene ambiguous. The CDR3 is 14 amino acids. V lost 1 base, J lost 0 bases, and 7 bases lay in between. Germline lookup yields CDR1 SGHAT and CDR2 FQNNGV. CDR3 amino acids: CASSLGTNSYEQYF. As DNA, the CDR3 is TGTGCCAGCAGCTTAGGGACCAACTCCTACGAGCAGTACTTC.

This clone showed up just once. This chain joins TRBV7-9 and TRBJ2-1; 9 bases match TRBD2. After removal of 5 bases from V and 0 bases from J, the junction contained 8 bases not matched to a gene. The CDR3 has 17 residues. Germline values: CDR1 SEHNR, CDR2 FQNEAQ (reference sequence). The CDR3 DNA follows: TGTGCCAGCAGCCTTTTCCCAGCGGGAGGCTCCTACAATGAGCAGTTCTTC. It specifies CASSLFPAGGSYNEQFF.

This clone was detected only a few times. V is TRBV10-3 and J is TRBJ2-1; D not certain. CDR3 length: 16 residues. In germline, CDR1 is ENHRY, CDR2 SYGVKD. V lost 2 bases and J 0 bases, leaving 11 bases between the germline ends. CDR3 sequence (DNA): TGTGCCATCAGTGAGAACAGAGCAGGCTCCTACAATGAGCAGTTCTTC. Translating it yields CAISENRAGSYNEQFF.

A single count supports this clone. V and J are TRBV28 and TRBJ2-2; D might be TRBD2 (6 bases). V gave up 4 bases and J gave up 3 bases, with 12 bases separating them. The V gene's germline CDR1 is MDHEN and CDR2 SYDVKM. The CDR3 contains 15 residues. DNA of the CDR3: TGTGCCAGCAGTTCAACCGGGGGTTACACCGGGGAGCTGTTTTTT. Amino acid sequence: CASSSTGGYTGELFF.

This chain uses TRBV4-3 with TRBJ1-4, with D possibly matching TRBD1 (6 bases). This CDR3 region has 15 residues. Trimming pared 0 bases from V and 8 bases from J, leaving 13 bases between. CDR1 and CDR2 (germline): LGHNA, YSLEER. The CDR3 coding sequence is TGCGCCAGCAGCCAAGATGGTCAGGGGAGGGAAAAACTGTTTTTT. This sequence encodes CASSQDGQGREKLFF.

This clone was observed once. The chain couples TRBV29-1 to TRBJ2-7; 9 bases line up with TRBD1. This CDR3 has 12 amino acids. The ends lost 4 bases at V and 5 bases at J; junction bases unmatched: 3. CDR1 SQVTM and CDR2 ANQGSEA come from the germline V gene. The CDR3 protein is CSVAQGAHEQYF. CDR3 bases: TGCAGCGTTGCACAGGGGGCCCACGAGCAGTACTTC.

This clone occurred once. The chain joins TRBV29-1 to TRBJ2-7; 9 bases match TRBD1. The V and J ends lost 4 bases and 3 bases, in that order; junction bases with no gene match: 7. The CDR3 has 14 residues. Germline assignment: CDR1 SQVTM and CDR2 ANQGSEA. CDR3 in amino acids: CSVGGQGRNYEQYF. The CDR3, as DNA: TGCAGCGTTGGGGGACAGGGACGCAACTACGAGCAGTACTTC.

The V and J genes are TRBV18 and TRBJ2-7; weak D call: TRBD1 (9 bases). Per the germline V gene, CDR1 is KGHSH and CDR2 is LQKENI. The V end lost 1 base, the J end lost 5 bases, and 27 bases lay between the germline ends. The CDR3 has 19 residues. CDR3 DNA: TGTGCCAGCTCACCACTGGGAACAGGGGGCGATAGCGGGACCAACGAGCAGTACTTC. Its protein product is CASSPLGTGGDSGTNEQYF.

This clone was counted only a few times. Other DNA sequences of this sample code for an identical CDR3. The chain combines TRBV28 with TRBJ2-7; tentatively, D is TRBD1 (5 bases). Trimming cost V 2 bases and J 4 bases, with 6 bases left between them. The CDR3 runs to 12 residues. From germline, CDR1 is MDHEN and CDR2 SYDVKM. The CDR3 spells CASSLQGYEQYF. The DNA of the CDR3 is TGTGCCAGCAGTTTACAGGGATACGAGCAGTACTTC.

The genes are TRBV7-2 and TRBJ2-6, with D unresolved. Germline CDR1 is SGHTA and CDR2 is FQGNSA. This CDR3 region has 16 residues. V lost 1 base, J lost 0 bases, and 7 bases lay in between. This CDR3 is CASSLVAGSGANVLTF. The CDR3 DNA follows: TGTGCCAGCAGCTTAGTAGCAGGCTCTGGGGCCAACGTCCTGACTTTC.

This chain joins TRBV19 and TRBJ2-2; 7 positions agree with TRBD1. Per germline, CDR1 LNHDA and CDR2 SQIVND (reference sequence). The CDR3 sequence is 15 residues long. V shed 5 bases, J shed 4 bases, and the junction held 7 bases outside the gene matches. CDR3 in amino acids: CASSPDRLLTGELFF. The DNA for the CDR3 is TGTGCCAGTAGTCCGGACAGGCTCCTCACCGGGGAGCTGTTTTTT.

This rearrangement joins TRBV29-1 to TRBJ1-1; no definite D call. The CDR3 runs 10 residues. Trimming removed 5 bases from V and 5 bases from J, with 6 bases in between. Germline CDR1 is SQVTM and CDR2 is ANQGSEA. The CDR3: CSVYMTEAFF. CDR3 bases: TGCAGCGTTTATATGACTGAAGCTTTCTTT.